Listed below are T cell receptor beta chains from one sample, sequenced in a study of blood T cells in healthy people across ages. Each CDR3 protein gets one entry after TCRdb re-called the 5' RACE reads with MiXCR. The repertoire holds 850,000 to 1,100,000 distinct CDR3 sequences, around two fifths seen once, with around 14% in the top ten. The sequenced material came from blood. Receptor source: a man aged 18 to 29 in good health. Each CDR3 is given with its conserved first and last residue. Fields, in order: V gene, J gene, clone size, D gene, CDR3 protein, CDR3 DNA. A D gene is named only where the DNA matches it firmly. A row's size may be missing; if present it is once, few, many or a size class.

v_gene: TRBV12-3/TRBV12-4
j_gene: TRBJ1-2
abundance: many
d_gene: NA
CDR3aa: CASSLTGHYGYTF
CDR3nt: TGTGCCAGCAGTTTAACAGGCCACTATGGCTACACCTTC

v_gene: TRBV6-5
j_gene: TRBJ1-2
abundance: NA
d_gene: TRBD1
CDR3aa: CASNPGTGNRDGYTF
CDR3nt: TGTGCCAGCAATCCCGGGACAGGCAACCGGGATGGCTACACCTTC

v_gene: TRBV7-9
j_gene: TRBJ1-5
abundance: NA
d_gene: NA
CDR3aa: CAGSLAGTVDQPQHF
CDR3nt: TGTGCCGGCAGCTTAGCCGGAACAGTGGATCAGCCCCAGCATTTT

v_gene: TRBV6-2/TRBV6-3
j_gene: TRBJ1-5
abundance: NA
d_gene: NA
CDR3aa: CASSYWSHQPQHF
CDR3nt: TGTGCCAGCAGTTATTGGAGCCATCAGCCCCAGCATTTT

v_gene: TRBV7-2
j_gene: TRBJ1-6
abundance: few
d_gene: NA
CDR3aa: CASSYRDGQFHF
CDR3nt: TGTGCCAGCAGCTACCGGGACGGGCAATTCCACTTT

v_gene: TRBV12-3/TRBV12-4
j_gene: TRBJ2-1
abundance: few
d_gene: TRBD1
CDR3aa: CAIRQGPPAPYNEQFF
CDR3nt: TGTGCCATCCGACAGGGGCCACCAGCTCCTTACAATGAGCAGTTCTTC

v_gene: TRBV4-3
j_gene: TRBJ2-3
abundance: NA
d_gene: NA
CDR3aa: CASSHWGLRESTDTQYF
CDR3nt: TGCGCCAGCAGCCACTGGGGACTGCGGGAAAGCACAGATACGCAGTATTTT

v_gene: TRBV4-3
j_gene: TRBJ1-1
abundance: NA
d_gene: NA
CDR3aa: CASSQDLKKSEAFF
CDR3nt: TGCGCCAGCAGCCAAGATTTAAAGAAGTCTGAAGCTTTCTTT

v_gene: TRBV28
j_gene: TRBJ2-3
abundance: few
d_gene: NA
CDR3aa: CASSLAGKTYTDTQYF
CDR3nt: TGTGCCAGCAGTTTGGCTGGCAAGACATACACAGATACGCAGTATTTT

v_gene: TRBV6-5
j_gene: TRBJ2-1
abundance: few
d_gene: TRBD2
CDR3aa: CASSYPLTRLAGHHPANEQFF
CDR3nt: TGTGCCAGCAGTTACCCATTAACCCGATTAGCGGGGCACCATCCTGCGAATGAGCAGTTCTTC

v_gene: TRBV4-1
j_gene: TRBJ2-1
abundance: NA
d_gene: TRBD1
CDR3aa: CASSELQGAYNEQFF
CDR3nt: TGCGCCAGCAGCGAATTACAGGGGGCCTACAATGAGCAGTTCTTC